This T cell receptor beta chain was recovered during a study of blood T cell repertoires in COVID-19. Study summary: Nucleic acid was either cDNA or gDNA, and it came from T cells, B-cell-depleted T cells, or PBMCs.

V was clipped by 4 bases and J by 4 bases; unmatched bases: 6. Germline CDR1 and CDR2: SGHRS and YFSETQ. The CDR3 totals 14 residues. Recruited during active infection, patients (from Seattle) were subsequently followed longitudinally. The protocol was immunoSEQ multiplex PCR, while the TCRdb copy is restricted to in-frame clones and leaves out a portion. Among 250,000 or so clones listed, nearly 90% were seen once. The TCR sequence derives from a woman aged 60-75 years with COVID-19, enrolled during active disease. The chain links TRBV5-1 to TRBJ1-1, with 8 bases identical to TRBD1. Material for sequencing was peripheral blood. CDR3 coding DNA: TGCGCCAGCAGCGTGGACAGGGCTCCCACTGAAGCTTTCTTT. Protein: CASSVDRAPTEAFF.